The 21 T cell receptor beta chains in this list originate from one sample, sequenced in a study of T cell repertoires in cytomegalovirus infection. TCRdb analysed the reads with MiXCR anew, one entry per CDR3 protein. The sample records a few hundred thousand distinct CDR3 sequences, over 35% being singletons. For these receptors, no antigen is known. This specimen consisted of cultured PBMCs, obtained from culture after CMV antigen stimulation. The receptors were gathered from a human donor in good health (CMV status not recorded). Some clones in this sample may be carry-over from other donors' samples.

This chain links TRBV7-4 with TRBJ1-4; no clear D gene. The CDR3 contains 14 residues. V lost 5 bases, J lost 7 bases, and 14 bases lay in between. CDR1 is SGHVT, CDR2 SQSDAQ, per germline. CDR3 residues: CASSQTGSGEKLFF. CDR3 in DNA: TGTGCCAGCAGCCAAACGGGTTCCGGTGAAAAACTGTTTTTT.

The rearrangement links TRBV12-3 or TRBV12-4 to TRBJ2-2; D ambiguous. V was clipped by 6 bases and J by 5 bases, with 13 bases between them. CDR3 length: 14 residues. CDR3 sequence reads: CASSPGAWTGELFF. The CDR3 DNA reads TGTGCCAGCAGCCCAGGAGCATGGACCGGGGAGCTGTTTTTT.

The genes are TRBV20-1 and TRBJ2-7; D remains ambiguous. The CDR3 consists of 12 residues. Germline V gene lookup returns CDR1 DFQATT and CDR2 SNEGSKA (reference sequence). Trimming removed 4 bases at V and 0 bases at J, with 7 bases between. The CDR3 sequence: CSANGNSYEQYF. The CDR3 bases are TGCAGTGCTAATGGGAACTCCTACGAGCAGTACTTC.

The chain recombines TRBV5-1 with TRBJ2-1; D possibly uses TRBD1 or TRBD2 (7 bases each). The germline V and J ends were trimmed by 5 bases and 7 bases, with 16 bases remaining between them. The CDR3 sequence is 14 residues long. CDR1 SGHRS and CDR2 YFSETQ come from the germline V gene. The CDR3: CASRGGGGENEQFF. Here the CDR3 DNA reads TGCGCCAGCAGGGGGGGAGGGGGCGAGAATGAGCAGTTCTTC.

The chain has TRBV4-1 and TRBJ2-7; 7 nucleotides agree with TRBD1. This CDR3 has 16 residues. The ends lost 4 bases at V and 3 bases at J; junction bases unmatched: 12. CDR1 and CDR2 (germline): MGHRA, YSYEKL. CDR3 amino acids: CASSRSLGTASYEQYF. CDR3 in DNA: TGCGCCAGCAGCCGAAGCCTCGGGACAGCTAGCTACGAGCAGTACTTC.

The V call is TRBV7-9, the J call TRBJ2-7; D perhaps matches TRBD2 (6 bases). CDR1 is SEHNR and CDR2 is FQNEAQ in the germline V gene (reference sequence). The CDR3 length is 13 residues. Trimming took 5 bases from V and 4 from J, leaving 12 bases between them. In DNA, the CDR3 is TGTGCCAGCAGCCACCAACGGGGGTACGAGCAGTACTTC. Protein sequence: CASSHQRGYEQYF.

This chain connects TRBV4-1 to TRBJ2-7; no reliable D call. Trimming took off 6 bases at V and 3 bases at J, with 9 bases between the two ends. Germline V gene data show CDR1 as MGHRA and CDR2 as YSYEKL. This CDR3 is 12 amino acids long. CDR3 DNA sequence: TGCGCCAGCAGTGGTAAGGACTACGAGCAGTACTTC. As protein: CASSGKDYEQYF.

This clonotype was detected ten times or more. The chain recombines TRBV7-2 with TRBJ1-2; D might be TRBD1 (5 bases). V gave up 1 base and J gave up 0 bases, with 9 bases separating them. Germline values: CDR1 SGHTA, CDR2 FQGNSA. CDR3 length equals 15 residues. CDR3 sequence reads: CASSLGQLSNYGYTF. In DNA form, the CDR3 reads TGTGCCAGCAGCTTAGGACAGCTCTCTAACTATGGCTACACCTTC.

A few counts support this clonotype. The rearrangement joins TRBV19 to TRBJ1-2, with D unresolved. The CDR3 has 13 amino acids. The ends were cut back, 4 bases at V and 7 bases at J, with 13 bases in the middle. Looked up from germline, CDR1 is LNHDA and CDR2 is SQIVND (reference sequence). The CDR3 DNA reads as TGTGCCAGTAGTACACAGCGTGGGGTTGGCTACACCTTC. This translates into CASSTQRGVGYTF.

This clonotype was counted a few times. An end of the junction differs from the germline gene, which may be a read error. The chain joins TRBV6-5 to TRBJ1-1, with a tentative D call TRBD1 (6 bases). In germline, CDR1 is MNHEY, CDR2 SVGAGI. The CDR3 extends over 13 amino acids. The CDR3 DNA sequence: TGTGCCAGCAGTTACGGACGGGACACCGAAGCTTTCTTT. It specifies CASSYGRDTEAFF.

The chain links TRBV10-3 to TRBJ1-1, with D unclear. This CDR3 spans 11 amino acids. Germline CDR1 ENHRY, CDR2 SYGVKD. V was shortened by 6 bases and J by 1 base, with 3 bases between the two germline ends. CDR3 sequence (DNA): TGTGCCATCAGCGGGAACACTGAAGCTTTCTTT. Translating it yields CAISGNTEAFF.

The CDR3 nucleotides read TGTGCCAGCTCACCGGGGGGACAGGCGAACTATGGCTACACCTTC. Its translation is CASSPGGQANYGYTF. The chain couples TRBV18 to TRBJ1-2; 8 bases align to TRBD1. This CDR3 contains 15 residues. Germline lookup yields CDR1 KGHSH and CDR2 LQKENI. J gave up 2 bases and V 3 bases, and 5 bases lay outside the gene matches.

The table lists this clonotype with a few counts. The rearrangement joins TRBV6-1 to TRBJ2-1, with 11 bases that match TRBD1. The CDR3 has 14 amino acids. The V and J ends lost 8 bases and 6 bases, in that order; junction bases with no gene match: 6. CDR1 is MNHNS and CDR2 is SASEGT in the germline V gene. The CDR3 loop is CASPGQGGGNEQFF. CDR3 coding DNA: TGTGCCAGCCCGGGACAGGGGGGGGGCAATGAGCAGTTCTTC.

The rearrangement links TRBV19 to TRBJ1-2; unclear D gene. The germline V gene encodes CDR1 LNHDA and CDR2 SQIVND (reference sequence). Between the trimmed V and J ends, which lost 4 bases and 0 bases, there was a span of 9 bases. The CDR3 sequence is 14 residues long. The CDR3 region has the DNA TGTGCCAGTAGTAAGGCCAGTACTAACTATGGCTACACCTTC. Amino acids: CASSKASTNYGYTF.

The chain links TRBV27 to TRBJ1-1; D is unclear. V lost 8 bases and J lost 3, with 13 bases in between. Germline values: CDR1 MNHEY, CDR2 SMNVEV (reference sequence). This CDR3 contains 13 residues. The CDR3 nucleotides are TGTGCCAGCCCCCTGGAGGGCGACACTGAAGCTTTCTTT. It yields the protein CASPLEGDTEAFF.

For the CDR3, the DNA is TGTGCCAGCAGCTTTGTACCGCCAGCAGATACGCAGTATTTT. It translates to CASSFVPPADTQYF. The rearrangement uses TRBV7-6 and TRBJ2-3, with D hard to call. V was shortened by 3 bases and J by 4 bases, with 11 bases between the two germline ends. CDR1 and CDR2 (germline): SGHVS, FNYEAQ. This CDR3 is 14 amino acids long.

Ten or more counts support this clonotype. The CDR3 DNA is TGTGCCAGCAGCCCACAGGGGTATGAAGGCACTGAAGCTTTCTTT. As protein: CASSPQGYEGTEAFF. This chain connects TRBV7-6 to TRBJ1-1, with 7 bases that match TRBD1. V trimming: 5 bases; J trimming: 4 bases; junction bases outside the gene matches: 10. The CDR3 is 15 amino acids. Germline assignment: CDR1 SGHVS and CDR2 FNYEAQ.

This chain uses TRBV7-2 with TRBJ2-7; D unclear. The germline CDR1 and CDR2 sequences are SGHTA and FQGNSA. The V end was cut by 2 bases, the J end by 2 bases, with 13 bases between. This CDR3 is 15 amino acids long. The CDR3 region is CASSLLSDNPYEQYF. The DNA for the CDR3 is TGTGCCAGCAGCTTATTGTCCGACAACCCCTACGAGCAGTACTTC.

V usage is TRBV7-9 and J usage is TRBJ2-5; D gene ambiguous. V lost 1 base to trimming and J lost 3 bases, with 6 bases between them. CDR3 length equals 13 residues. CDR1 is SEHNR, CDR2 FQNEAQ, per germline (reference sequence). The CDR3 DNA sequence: TGTGCCAGCAGCTTAGAGCCGGAAGAGACCCAGTACTTC. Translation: CASSLEPEETQYF.

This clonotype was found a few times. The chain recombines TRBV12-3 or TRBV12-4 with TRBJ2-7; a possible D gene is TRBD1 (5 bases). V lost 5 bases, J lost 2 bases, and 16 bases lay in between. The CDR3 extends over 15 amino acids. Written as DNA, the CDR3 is TGTGCCAGCAGTAACACAGGTCTCGGTACCTACGAGCAGTACTTC. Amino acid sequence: CASSNTGLGTYEQYF.

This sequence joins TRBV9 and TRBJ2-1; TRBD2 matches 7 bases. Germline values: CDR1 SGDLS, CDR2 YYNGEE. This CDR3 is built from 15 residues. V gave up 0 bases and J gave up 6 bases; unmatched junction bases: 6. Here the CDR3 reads CASSVGSGMGNEQFF. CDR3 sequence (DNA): TGTGCCAGCAGCGTAGGAAGCGGGATGGGCAATGAGCAGTTCTTC.